The 27 T cell receptor beta chains given below trace back to one sample, sequenced in a study of shared clonotypes between healthy human individuals. Sequenced by immunoSEQ multiplex PCR; TCRdb stores in-frame clones only, minus some. Of roughly 2 million clones in the sample, approximately 94% were seen once. Sequenced sample: naive CD4+ T cells sorted from blood. Regarding subset: CD45RA+ positively selected. Receptors originate from a man aged 18-30 years in good health.

The rearrangement links TRBV5-6 to TRBJ2-4, with D perhaps being TRBD1 or TRBD2 (5 bases each). V lost 1 base and J 1 base, leaving 9 bases between the germline ends. The CDR3 has 15 residues. CDR1 is SGHDT, CDR2 YYEEEE, per germline. CDR3 residues: CASSLWGMAKNIQYF. The CDR3 bases are TGTGCCAGCAGCTTGTGGGGGATGGCCAAAAACATTCAGTACTTC.

DNA of the CDR3: TGTGCCAGCAGCGCCGACAAGAGGGCGGCAAACACCATATATTTT. It specifies CASSADKRAANTIYF. The chain carries TRBV7-9 and TRBJ1-3; D is unclear. Deletions cut 5 bases from V and 6 bases from J, with 17 bases between. Germline loops: CDR1 SEHNR, CDR2 FQNEAQ (reference sequence). This CDR3 contains 15 residues. Full variable domain (outside the CDR3, taken from reference TRBV7-9 and TRBJ1-3): DTGVSQNPRHKITKRGQNVTFRCDPISEHNRLYWYRQTLGQGPEFLTYFQNEAQLEKSRLLSDRFSAERPKGSFSTLEIQRTEQGDSAMYLCASSADKRAANTIYFGEGSWLTVV.

The V call is TRBV18, the J call TRBJ2-5, with D possibly being TRBD2 (6 bases). Germline CDR1 KGHSH, CDR2 LQKENI. Trimming took 2 bases from V and 0 from J, leaving 19 bases between them. The CDR3 consists of 18 residues. In nucleotides, the CDR3 is TGTGCCAGCTCACCAAGGGAGGTAAAGGGAGTTCACCAAGAGACCCAGTACTTC. This translates into CASSPREVKGVHQETQYF.

This chain uses TRBV6-5 with TRBJ1-1; weak D call: TRBD1 (5 bases). CDR3 size: 15 residues. Per germline, CDR1 MNHEY and CDR2 SVGAGI. V shed 3 bases and J shed 3 bases, with 14 bases lying between them. As DNA, the CDR3 is TGTGCCAGCAGTTATTCGTGGAGGGGACACACTGAAGCTTTCTTT. Its translation is CASSYSWRGHTEAFF.

As concerns this clone: Other DNA sequences of this sample code for an identical CDR3. J is TRBJ2-3 and V is TRBV7-2, with 7 bases lining up with TRBD2. CDR3 length equals 14 residues. V gave up 5 bases and J gave up 0 bases; unmatched junction bases: 2. Germline V gene lookup returns CDR1 SGHTA and CDR2 FQGNSA. The CDR3 region is CASSGRDSTDTQYF. CDR3 nucleotide sequence: TGTGCCAGCAGCGGGAGGGACAGCACAGATACGCAGTATTTT.

The rearrangement joins TRBV11-1 to TRBJ1-1; D remains ambiguous. The germline gives CDR1 SGHAT, CDR2 FQDESV (reference sequence). The CDR3 is 14 residues long. V shed 0 bases and J shed 1 base, with 6 bases lying between them. CDR3 DNA sequence: TGTGCCAGCAGCTTAGCCCCGTCGAACACTGAAGCTTTCTTT. Protein sequence: CASSLAPSNTEAFF.

This chain joins TRBV6-5 and TRBJ2-4, with 7 bases lining up with TRBD2. Germline V gene sequence: CDR1 MNHEY, CDR2 SVGAGI. CDR3 size: 10 residues. With V trimmed by 8 bases and J by 8 bases, 0 bases remained unmatched. CDR3 nucleotides: TGTGCCAGCGGGGGGGACATTCAGTACTTC. Protein: CASGGDIQYF.

The CDR3 DNA is TGTGCCAGCATTCGGGACACCGCCCAGGGAGAGCAGTACTTC. It translates to CASIRDTAQGEQYF. This chain connects TRBV6-5 to TRBJ2-7, with D tentatively TRBD1 (6 bases). V shed 7 bases and J shed 7 bases, with 20 bases lying between them. Looked up from germline, CDR1 is MNHEY and CDR2 is SVGAGI. This CDR3 has 14 residues.

J is TRBJ1-1 and V is TRBV15, with D perhaps TRBD1 (6 bases). The CDR3 has 14 amino acids. V gave up 0 bases and J gave up 4 bases, with 9 bases separating them. CDR1 LNHNV and CDR2 YYDKDF come from the germline V gene (reference sequence). CDR3 loop: CATSRDPGATEAFF. CDR3 nucleotides: TGTGCCACCAGCAGAGATCCAGGGGCCACTGAAGCTTTCTTT.

The chain combines TRBV5-1 with TRBJ2-7, with TRBD2 matching 8 bases. The germline CDR1 and CDR2 sequences are SGHRS and YFSETQ. The CDR3 runs to 13 residues. J gave up 3 bases and V 2 bases, and 1 base lay outside the gene matches. CDR3: CASSFLAGYEQYF. The CDR3 DNA sequence: TGCGCCAGCAGCTTCCTAGCGGGCTACGAGCAGTACTTC.

The V and J genes are TRBV11-2 and TRBJ2-3; the match to TRBD2 covers 11 bases. This CDR3 has 18 amino acids. Germline V gene data show CDR1 as SGHAT and CDR2 as FQNNGV. V gave up 4 bases and J gave up 3 bases; unmatched junction bases: 12. In DNA, the CDR3 is TGTGCCAGCAGCTGGCTAGCGGGGGGCCGAAAAGGTACAGATACGCAGTATTTT. This translates into CASSWLAGGRKGTDTQYF. The full variable domain, rest sourced from reference TRBV11-2 and TRBJ2-3, is EAGVAQSPRYKIIEKRQSVAFWCNPISGHATLYWYQQILGQGPKLLIQFQNNGVVDDSQLPKDRFSAERLKGVDSTLKIQPAKLEDSAVYLCASSWLAGGRKGTDTQYFGPGTRLTVL.

This rearrangement joins TRBV25-1 to TRBJ2-1, with D perhaps TRBD1 (5 bases). Trimming removed 7 bases at V and 6 bases at J, with 28 bases between. Germline CDR1 is MGHDK and CDR2 is SYGVNS. The CDR3 is made up of 18 amino acids. CDR3 amino acids: CASTERPPGQIAFNEQFF. CDR3 in DNA: TGTGCCAGCACCGAACGTCCCCCCGGACAAATAGCCTTCAATGAGCAGTTCTTC. The variable domain in full, completed from reference TRBV25-1 and TRBJ2-1, reads EADIYQTPRYLVIGTGKKITLECSQTMGHDKMYWYQQDPGMELHLIHYSYGVNSTEKGDLSSESTVSRIRTEHFPLTLESARPSHTSQYLCASTERPPGQIAFNEQFFGPGTRLTVL.

This CDR3 reads CAWSVLVGWDRNYNEQFF. The CDR3 nucleotides read TGTGCCTGGAGTGTACTTGTTGGATGGGACAGAAATTACAATGAGCAGTTCTTC. V and J are TRBV30 and TRBJ2-1; 7 nucleotides align to TRBD1. Germline CDR1 is GTSNPN and CDR2 is SVGIG (reference sequence). Germline trimming cut 0 bases from V and 4 bases from J; bases unmatched to any gene: 15. This CDR3 has 18 amino acids.

The rearrangement joins TRBV4-2 to TRBJ2-7, with 13 bases matching TRBD2. The CDR3 totals 15 residues. Trimming took 0 bases from V and 6 from J; bases not matched to a gene: 2. Germline V lookup: CDR1 LGHNA, CDR2 YNFKEQ. CDR3 sequence (DNA): TGTGCCAGCAGCCAAGAACTAGCGGGGGGGCTCGAGCAGTACTTC. It translates to CASSQELAGGLEQYF.

This sequence joins TRBV5-6 and TRBJ2-7, with D possibly being TRBD1 (6 bases). The CDR3 contains 14 residues. V was trimmed by 4 bases and J by 4 bases, leaving 15 bases between them. CDR1 is SGHDT and CDR2 is YYEEEE in the germline V gene. The CDR3 region is CASSGGLGFYEQYF. In nucleotides, the CDR3 is TGTGCCAGCAGCGGGGGCCTGGGGTTTTACGAGCAGTACTTC.

As concerns this clone: Other nucleotide sequences in the sample specify the same CDR3. V gene TRBV5-1 combines with J gene TRBJ2-1, with D possibly being TRBD2 (5 bases). There are 15 residues in the CDR3. Germline V CDR1 and CDR2: SGHRS, YFSETQ. The V gene lost 0 bases and the J gene lost 0 bases, with 7 bases spanning the gap. CDR3 sequence: CASSLAGVSYNEQFF. CDR3 nucleotides: TGCGCCAGCAGCTTGGCCGGGGTCTCCTACAATGAGCAGTTCTTC.

This clone was picked up a small number of times. V usage is TRBV10-2 and J usage is TRBJ1-6, with 8 bases aligning to TRBD1. The CDR3 length is 14 residues. The V gene end was trimmed by 4 bases and the J gene end by 7 bases; junction bases not matched to a gene: 3. CDR1 and CDR2 from the germline V gene are WSHSY and SAAADI. The CDR3 here is CASSGTGPNSPLHF. The CDR3 coding sequence is TGCGCCAGCAGTGGGACAGGGCCCAATTCACCCCTCCACTTT.

This clone was detected only once. Additional DNA sequences in this sample encode the identical CDR3. This rearrangement joins TRBV18 to TRBJ2-5; a possible D gene is TRBD1 (6 bases). The CDR3 spans 14 residues. V shed 3 bases and J shed 2 bases, with 10 bases lying between them. Germline CDR1 reads KGHSH; CDR2 reads LQKENI. The CDR3 is CASSPGAGQETQYF. CDR3 DNA: TGTGCCAGCTCACCGGGGGCAGGGCAAGAGACCCAGTACTTC.

Concerning this clone itself: The junction differs from germline at one of its ends, possibly a read error. The rearrangement uses TRBV19 and TRBJ2-1; 9 bases align to TRBD2. Germline-derived CDR1 and CDR2 are LNHDA and SQIVND (reference sequence). This CDR3 is 21 amino acids long. CDR3 amino acids: CASSIQGSNLLAGLSYNEQFF. The CDR3 bases are TGTGCCAGCAGTATACAGGGATCGAACCTACTAGCGGGCCTCTCCTACAATGAGCAGTTCTTC.

This chain uses TRBV10-3 with TRBJ1-6, with D possibly matching TRBD1 (6 bases). Germline V gives CDR1 ENHRY, CDR2 SYGVKD. V lost 6 bases to trimming and J lost 7 bases, with 13 bases between them. CDR3 length: 14 residues. The CDR3 is CAISDGQSNSPLHF. The CDR3 nucleotides read TGTGCCATCAGCGACGGACAGTCAAATTCACCCCTCCACTTT.

The chain employs TRBV9 and TRBJ1-6, with D uncertain. The CDR3 is made up of 14 amino acids. The germline gives CDR1 SGDLS, CDR2 YYNGEE. Between the trimmed V and J ends, which lost 2 bases and 7 bases, there was a span of 10 bases. DNA of the CDR3: TGTGCCAGCAGCGTTAATAGTATGAATTCACCCCTCCACTTT. Encoded protein: CASSVNSMNSPLHF.

V and J are TRBV11-2 and TRBJ2-1, with 7 bases that match TRBD1. The CDR3 is made up of 15 amino acids. Germline CDR1 is SGHAT and CDR2 is FQNNGV. V lost 6 bases, J lost 3 bases, and 8 bases stayed unmatched. CDR3 coding DNA: TGTGCCAGCAGTTTAACAGGGGTAAGCTACAATGAGCAGTTCTTC. Translated, it gives CASSLTGVSYNEQFF.

The rearrangement uses TRBV19 and TRBJ1-1; possibly TRBD1 for D (5 bases). This CDR3 is built from 14 residues. CDR1 and CDR2 (germline): LNHDA, SQIVND (reference sequence). The germline V and J ends were trimmed by 3 bases and 3 bases, with 11 bases remaining between them. This chain's CDR3 is CASSISGLDTEAFF. Written as DNA, the CDR3 is TGTGCCAGTAGTATTTCAGGGTTGGACACTGAAGCTTTCTTT.

This clone was seen a few times. The chain is built from TRBV7-2 and TRBJ2-7; D perhaps matches TRBD2 (5 bases). This CDR3 contains 14 residues. Germline V gene sequence: CDR1 SGHTA, CDR2 FQGNSA. V lost 2 bases, J lost 3 bases, and 11 bases lay in between. As DNA, the CDR3 is TGTGCCAGCAGCTTATCTTCCGGGATCTACGAGCAGTACTTC. Protein product: CASSLSSGIYEQYF.

The V gene is TRBV5-5, the J gene TRBJ1-2; D gene ambiguous. The CDR3 is 15 amino acids. Germline CDR1 reads SGHKS; CDR2 reads YYEKEE (reference sequence). V lost 1 base and J lost 6, with 16 bases in between. CDR3 sequence (DNA): TGTGCCAGCAGCTTGTCCCACGGACTCCAAAATGGCTACACCTTC. This sequence encodes CASSLSHGLQNGYTF.

The chain has TRBV28 and TRBJ1-2; D perhaps matches TRBD1 (6 bases). Deletions cut 8 bases from V and 8 bases from J, with 15 bases between. Germline V gene data show CDR1 as MDHEN and CDR2 as SYDVKM. CDR3 length: 12 residues. As DNA, the CDR3 is TGTGCCAGCGGCAACAGGGAGAGCGGCTACACCTTC. This sequence encodes CASGNRESGYTF.

This chain uses TRBV18 with TRBJ1-1; D is unclear. There are 13 residues in the CDR3. Trimming pared 0 bases from V and 4 bases from J, leaving 6 bases between. Germline CDR1 and CDR2: KGHSH and LQKENI. The CDR3 loop is CASSPPRSTEAFF. In nucleotides, the CDR3 is TGTGCCAGCTCACCACCGAGAAGCACTGAAGCTTTCTTT.